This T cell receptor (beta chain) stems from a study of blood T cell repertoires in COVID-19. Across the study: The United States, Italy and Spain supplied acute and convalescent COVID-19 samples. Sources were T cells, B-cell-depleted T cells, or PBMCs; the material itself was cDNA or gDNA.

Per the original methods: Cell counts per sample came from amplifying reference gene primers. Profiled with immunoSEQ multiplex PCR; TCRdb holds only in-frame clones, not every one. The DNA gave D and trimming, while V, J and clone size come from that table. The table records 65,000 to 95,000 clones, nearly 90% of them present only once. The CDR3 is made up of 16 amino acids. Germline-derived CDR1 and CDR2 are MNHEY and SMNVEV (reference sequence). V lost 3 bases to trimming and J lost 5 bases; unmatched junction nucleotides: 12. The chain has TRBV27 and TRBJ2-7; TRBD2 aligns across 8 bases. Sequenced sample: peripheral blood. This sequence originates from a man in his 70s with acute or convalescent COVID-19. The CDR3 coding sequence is TGTGCCAGCAGTTTCACTAGCGGTCTCTCAGTCCACGAGCAGTACTTC. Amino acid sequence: CASSFTSGLSVHEQYF.